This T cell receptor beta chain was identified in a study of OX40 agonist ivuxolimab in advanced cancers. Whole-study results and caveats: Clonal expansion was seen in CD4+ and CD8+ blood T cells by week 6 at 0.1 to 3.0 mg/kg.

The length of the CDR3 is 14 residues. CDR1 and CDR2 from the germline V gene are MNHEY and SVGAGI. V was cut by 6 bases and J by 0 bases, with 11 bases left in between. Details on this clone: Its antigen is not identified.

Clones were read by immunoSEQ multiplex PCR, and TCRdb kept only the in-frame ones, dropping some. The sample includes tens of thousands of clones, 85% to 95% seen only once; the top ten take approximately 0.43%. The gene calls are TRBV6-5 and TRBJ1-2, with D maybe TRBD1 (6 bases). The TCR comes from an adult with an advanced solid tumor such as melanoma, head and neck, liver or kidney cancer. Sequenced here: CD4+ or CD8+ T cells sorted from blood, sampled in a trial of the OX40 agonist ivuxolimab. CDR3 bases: TGTGCCAGCAGAACCTCAGGGGCTAACTATGGCTACACCTTC. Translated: CASRTSGANYGYTF.